The TCR beta chain described here comes from a study of blood T cell repertoires in COVID-19. There are 15 residues in the CDR3. Germline V gene data show CDR1 as LNHDA and CDR2 as SQIVND (reference sequence). V gave up 3 bases and J gave up 8 bases; unmatched junction bases: 11. Sequencing was performed with immunoSEQ multiplex PCR; in TCRdb, only in-frame clones are kept and a portion is missing. Here the sample spans approximately 230,000 clones, 70% to 90% being singletons. The rearrangement uses TRBV19 and TRBJ1-2, with 8 bases that match TRBD1. Sequenced sample: PBMCs or T cells enriched from blood (not recorded which). The receptor was isolated from a man aged 40-49 years who had recovered from COVID-19. CDR3 residues: CASSMANRGSGGYTF. CDR3 nucleotide sequence: TGTGCCAGTAGTATGGCGAACAGGGGGTCTGGAGGCTACACCTTC.